This T cell receptor beta chain was captured in a study of preoperative IRX-2 immunotherapy in early breast cancer. This clone has only one observation. Indicated treatment: preoperative locoregional IRX-2 cytokine immunotherapy. This phase Ib study tested locoregional IRX-2 cytokine immunotherapy given before surgery. The CDR3 covers 15 residues. V was pared by 2 bases and J by 10 bases, with 20 bases between. Germline V CDR1 and CDR2: MNHGY, SAAAGT. Using immunoSEQ multiplex PCR, the repertoire was profiled, and TCRdb retains in-frame clones only, with some absent. Found here are fewer than 40,000 clones, under 90% of them singletons; the top ten hold roughly 1.5%.

The sample consisted of tumor tissue, taken after IRX-2 immunotherapy. This sequence was found in a human donor with breast cancer. J is TRBJ1-2 and V is TRBV6-8; weak D call: TRBD1 (5 bases). In nucleotides, the CDR3 is TGTGCCAGCAGTTACGACCACCGGGGCGGGGATGACTACACCTTC. Translation gives CASSYDHRGGDDYTF.